These 9 T cell receptor beta chains were all obtained from the same sample, sequenced in a study of blood T cell repertoires in COVID-19. Assay used: immunoSEQ multiplex PCR; TCRdb lists only in-frame clones, some missing. This table has around 86,000 clones, 75% to 85% appearing once. Input material: peripheral blood. These receptors came from a woman of 80 years or more with acute or convalescent COVID-19.

Only a few counts were recorded for this clone. The chain employs TRBV4-1 and TRBJ2-5; 8 bases are a match to TRBD1. Germline values: CDR1 MGHRA, CDR2 YSYEKL. The CDR3 spans 15 residues. The junction had 7 bases not matched to a gene; V was cut back by 2 bases and J by 5 bases. This CDR3 is CASSQPDRVSETQYF. The CDR3 coding sequence is TGCGCCAGCAGCCAACCGGACAGGGTATCGGAGACCCAGTACTTC.

The genes are TRBV5-5 and TRBJ1-3; D is undetermined. Germline assignment: CDR1 SGHKS and CDR2 YYEKEE (reference sequence). V was pared by 1 base and J by 0 bases, with 11 bases between. The CDR3 extends over 16 amino acids. The CDR3, as DNA: TGTGCCAGCAGCTTGAGGCAGCCTAGCTCTGGAAACACCATATATTTT. This gives the protein CASSLRQPSSGNTIYF.

The chain couples TRBV7-2 to TRBJ2-7, with 10 bases aligning to TRBD1. CDR3 size: 15 residues. Germline assignment: CDR1 SGHTA and CDR2 FQGNSA. V trimming: 6 bases; J trimming: 2 bases; junction bases outside the gene matches: 7. This CDR3 is CASSPWDRGTYEQYF. The CDR3, as DNA: TGTGCCAGCAGTCCCTGGGACAGGGGTACCTACGAGCAGTACTTC.

A few counts support this clone. V is TRBV27 and J is TRBJ2-3; D is perhaps TRBD2 (6 bases). The CDR3 is made up of 14 amino acids. Germline V lookup: CDR1 MNHEY, CDR2 SMNVEV (reference sequence). Trimming pared 2 bases from V and 4 bases from J, leaving 10 bases between. CDR3 DNA: TGTGCCAGCAGTTTAAGGGACTTCTCAGATACGCAGTATTTT. Translation gives CASSLRDFSDTQYF.

V gene TRBV18 combines with J gene TRBJ1-1; 8 nucleotides match TRBD1. V lost 4 bases, J lost 0 bases, and 4 bases stayed unmatched. This CDR3 spans 15 amino acids. CDR1 is KGHSH and CDR2 is LQKENI in the germline V gene. The CDR3 sequence: CASSLGTGMNTEAFF. The CDR3 nucleotides read TGTGCCAGCTCACTCGGGACAGGCATGAACACTGAAGCTTTCTTT.

Comments on this clone: This specimen includes other DNA sequences encoding the same CDR3. The rearrangement joins TRBV7-2 to TRBJ2-3, with D maybe TRBD2 (5 bases). Trimming removed 0 bases from V and 1 base from J, with 5 bases in between. The V gene's germline CDR1 is SGHTA and CDR2 FQGNSA. CDR3 size: 14 residues. The CDR3 DNA follows: TGTGCCAGCAGCTTAGCGGGAGGCACAGATACGCAGTATTTT. It translates to CASSLAGGTDTQYF.

J is TRBJ2-1 and V is TRBV7-6, with TRBD1 matching 7 bases. This CDR3 region has 16 residues. V shed 2 bases and J 0 bases; nucleotides not matched to a gene: 4. Germline V gene lookup returns CDR1 SGHVS and CDR2 FNYEAQ. For the CDR3, the DNA is TGTGCCAGCAGCTTACAGGGGGTGAGCTCCTACAATGAGCAGTTCTTC. It is translated as CASSLQGVSSYNEQFF.

This clone was recorded once. The chain recombines TRBV18 with TRBJ2-1, with a possible D match to TRBD2 (5 bases). This CDR3 is built from 14 residues. Per the germline V gene, CDR1 is KGHSH and CDR2 is LQKENI. Trimming removed 6 bases from V and 9 bases from J, with 18 bases in between. As DNA, the CDR3 is TGTGCCAGCTCCTCCTTTAGCCATGAGGGTGAGCAGTTCTTC. It encodes CASSSFSHEGEQFF.

The genes are TRBV19 and TRBJ2-5; a weak D match, TRBD2 (6 bases). The CDR3 loop spans 12 amino acids. The V gene's germline CDR1 is LNHDA and CDR2 SQIVND (reference sequence). V shed 4 bases and J shed 7 bases, with 10 bases lying between them. CDR3 sequence reads: CASSKVGGTQYF. The CDR3 bases are TGTGCCAGTAGTAAGGTCGGGGGGACCCAGTACTTC. The full variable domain, its missing parts supplied by reference TRBV19 and TRBJ2-5, is DGGITQSPKYLFRKEGQNVTLSCEQNLNHDAMYWYRQDPGQGLRLIYYSQIVNDFQKGDIAEGYSVSREKKESFPLTVTSAQKNPTAFYLCASSKVGGTQYFGPGTRLLVL.